This is a list of T cell receptor beta chains from one sample in a study of Tregs in tolerant kidney transplant recipients. The antigens these receptors bind are not known. Repertoires were generated with immunoSEQ multiplex PCR, while TCRdb's copy carries only in-frame clones and drops some. The sample carries 9,500 to 12,000 clones, about 90% recorded once. Sample: Tregs from blood cultured with allogeneic cells, taken before the transplant. The receptors come from a human patient who received a combined kidney and bone marrow transplant. The CDR3 runs from the conserved cysteine through the conserved F or W. A D gene is named only where the DNA matches it firmly. Size values are once, few and many counts, or a class for expanded clones, and some rows have none.

>-|TRBV6-1|-|TRBJ2-7
CASQGWAYEQYF
TGTGCCAGCCAGGGGTGGGCCTACGAGCAGTACTTC
>-|TRBV5-4|-|TRBJ2-3
CASSHGTFTSTDTQYF
TGTGCCAGCAGCCATGGGACTTTTACTAGCACAGATACGCAGTATTTT
>-|TRBV4-1|-|TRBJ2-7
CASSQGGAYEQYF
TGCGCCAGCAGCCAAGGCGGAGCCTACGAGCAGTACTTC
>-|TRBV19|-|TRBJ1-5
CASNFFGGDSNQPQHF
TGTGCCAGTAACTTTTTCGGGGGGGATAGCAATCAGCCCCAGCATTTT
>TRBD2|TRBV10-3|-|TRBJ2-2
CAISETSGSGTGELFF
TGTGCCATCAGTGAAACTAGCGGGAGTGGCACCGGGGAGCTGTTTTTT
>-|TRBV27|once|TRBJ2-2
CASSLVAGWYTGELFF
TGTGCCAGCAGTTTGGTGGCAGGGTGGTACACCGGGGAGCTGTTTTTT
>-|TRBV11-2|once|TRBJ1-1
CASSLDMKVVNTEAFF
TGTGCCAGCAGCTTAGATATGAAGGTAGTAAACACTGAAGCTTTCTTT
>TRBD1|TRBV7-2|-|TRBJ2-7
CASSLDRVSYEQYF
TGTGCCAGCAGCTTGGACAGGGTCTCCTACGAGCAGTACTTC
>-|TRBV18|-|TRBJ2-1
CASSPLDSSYNEQFF
TGTGCCAGCTCACCATTGGACAGCTCCTACAATGAGCAGTTCTTC
>-|TRBV18|-|TRBJ2-3
CASSPDQGTGTDTQYF
TGTGCCAGCTCACCCGATCAGGGCACAGGCACAGATACGCAGTATTTT
>TRBD2|TRBV7-2|-|TRBJ2-7
CASSPGLAGAYEQYF
TGTGCCAGCAGCCCTGGACTAGCGGGAGCCTACGAGCAGTACTTC
>-|TRBV7-2|-|TRBJ1-6
CASSLVPDSPLHF
TGTGCCAGCAGCTTAGTGCCAGATTCACCCCTCCACTTT
>-|TRBV11-2|-|TRBJ2-7
CASSFVSQGNEQYF
TGTGCCAGCAGCTTTGTTAGCCAGGGCAACGAGCAGTACTTC
>-|TRBV6-6|-|TRBJ1-5
CASSYGRGGGNQPQHF
TGTGCCAGCAGTTACGGGAGGGGTGGAGGCAATCAGCCCCAGCATTTT
>TRBD2|TRBV4-3|once|TRBJ2-3
CASSPGGYSTDTQYF
TGCGCCAGCAGCCCCGGGGGGTATAGCACAGATACGCAGTATTTT
>-|TRBV7-9|-|TRBJ1-1
CASRNTDSHGMNTEAFF
TGTGCCAGCAGAAATACGGACAGCCACGGCATGAACACTGAAGCTTTCTTT
>-|TRBV6-1|few|TRBJ2-1
CASSASDSFLYNEQFF
TGTGCCAGCAGTGCATCCGACTCGTTTCTTTACAATGAGCAGTTCTTC
>-|TRBV4-2|once|TRBJ2-7
CASSQPFGDTAHYEQYF
TGTGCCAGCAGCCAACCCTTTGGCGACACGGCCCACTACGAGCAGTACTTC
>-|TRBV2|-|TRBJ2-7
CASSVGQYSYEQYF
TGTGCCAGCAGTGTCGGACAGTACTCCTACGAGCAGTACTTC
>-|TRBV7-3|-|TRBJ2-1
CASSLGAWREQFF
TGTGCCAGCAGCTTAGGGGCTTGGCGGGAGCAGTTCTTC
>-|TRBV6-6|-|TRBJ2-1
CASSYPPFHNEQFF
TGTGCCAGCAGTTACCCCCCTTTCCACAATGAGCAGTTCTTC
>-|TRBV7-2|-|TRBJ1-2
CASSRTALYGYTF
TGTGCCAGCAGCCGGACAGCCCTCTATGGCTACACCTTC
>TRBD1|TRBV28|-|TRBJ1-1
CASSFGQGALNTEAFF
TGTGCCAGCAGTTTCGGGCAGGGGGCCCTAAACACTGAAGCTTTCTTT
>-|TRBV7-9|-|TRBJ2-7
CASSTPGPSYEQYF
TGTGCCAGCAGCACTCCGGGACCCTCCTACGAGCAGTACTTC
>-|TRBV7-8|-|TRBJ1-5
CASSPGTTSNQPQHF
TGTGCCAGCAGCCCTGGGACAACCAGCAATCAGCCCCAGCATTTT
>-|TRBV27|once|TRBJ2-5
CASSPTRGETQYF
TGTGCCAGCAGCCCGACTAGGGGTGAGACCCAGTACTTC
>-|TRBV7-9|-|TRBJ1-1
CASSFSLGTEAFF
TGTGCCAGCAGCTTCTCCCTGGGCACTGAAGCTTTCTTT
>TRBD1|TRBV11-3|-|TRBJ1-1
CASSLETLDRGLGEAFF
TGTGCCAGCAGCTTAGAGACCTTGGACAGGGGGCTAGGTGAAGCTTTCTTT
>-|TRBV5-8|-|TRBJ1-5
CASSTGLWGQPQHF
TGTGCCAGCAGCACGGGACTTTGGGGTCAGCCCCAGCATTTT
>-|TRBV10-3|-|TRBJ1-1
CAISESILAATRGTEAFF
TGTGCCATCAGTGAGTCTATATTAGCTGCCACCCGGGGCACTGAAGCTTTCTTT
>TRBD1|TRBV19|-|TRBJ1-5
CASSTRGTANQPQHF
TGTGCCAGTAGTACTCGGGGGACAGCTAATCAGCCCCAGCATTTT
>TRBD2|TRBV2|once|TRBJ2-3
CASSDLIGGGRGTDTQYF
TGTGCCAGCAGTGACTTGATTGGTGGTGGGAGGGGCACAGATACGCAGTATTTT
>TRBD1|TRBV6-1|-|TRBJ1-1
CASTMTGGTEAFF
TGTGCCAGCACCATGACAGGGGGCACTGAAGCTTTCTTT
>TRBD2|TRBV5-8|-|TRBJ2-2
CASSLAFSGGPTGELFF
TGTGCCAGCAGCTTGGCCTTTTCGGGAGGCCCCACCGGGGAGCTGTTTTTT
>-|TRBV4-1|large|TRBJ1-1
CASSQEWDGEAFF
TGCGCCAGCAGCCAAGAGTGGGACGGAGAAGCTTTCTTT
>-|TRBV19|once|TRBJ1-1
CAVLGPMNTEAFF
TGTGCCGTTCTGGGGCCTATGAACACTGAAGCTTTCTTT
>-|TRBV4-3|-|TRBJ2-2
CASSQAGSRGELFF
TGCGCCAGCAGCCAAGCGGGATCCCGCGGGGAGCTGTTTTTT
>-|TRBV5-5|-|TRBJ1-5
CASSSPRGPQHF
TGTGCCAGCAGCTCCCCCAGGGGGCCCCAGCATTTT
>-|TRBV6-5|once|TRBJ2-3
CASSYSGDTQYF
TGTGCCAGCAGTTACTCAGGAGATACGCAGTATTTT
>-|TRBV7-2|-|TRBJ2-5
CASSLVVTANQETQYF
TGTGCCAGCAGCTTAGTTGTAACAGCCAACCAAGAGACCCAGTACTTC
>-|TRBV5-1|-|TRBJ1-4
CASSLGTNEKLFF
TGCGCCAGCAGCTTGGGGACTAATGAAAAACTGTTTTTT
>-|TRBV6-1|-|TRBJ2-3
CASSAFLTADTQYF
TGTGCCAGCAGTGCATTCCTCACGGCTGATACGCAGTATTTT
>TRBD1|TRBV10-3|-|TRBJ2-1
CAISETLRDRGPEQFF
TGTGCCATCAGTGAGACACTTAGGGACAGGGGCCCGGAGCAGTTCTTC
>-|TRBV15|-|TRBJ2-6
CATSSLGSGANVLTF
TGTGCCACCAGTTCCCTGGGGTCTGGGGCCAACGTCCTGACTTTC